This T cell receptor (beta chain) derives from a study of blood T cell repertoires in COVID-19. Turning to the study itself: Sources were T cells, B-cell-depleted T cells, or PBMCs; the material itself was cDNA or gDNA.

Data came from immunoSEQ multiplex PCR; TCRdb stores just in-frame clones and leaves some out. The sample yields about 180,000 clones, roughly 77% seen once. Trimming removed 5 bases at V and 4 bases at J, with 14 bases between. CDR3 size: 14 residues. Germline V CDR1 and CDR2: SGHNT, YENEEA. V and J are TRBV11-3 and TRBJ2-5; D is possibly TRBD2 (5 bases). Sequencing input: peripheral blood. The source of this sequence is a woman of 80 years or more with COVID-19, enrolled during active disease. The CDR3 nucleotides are TGTGCCAGCAGCATCGGACGGGGTTCAGAGACCCAGTACTTC. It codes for CASSIGRGSETQYF.